Presented here are 8 T cell receptor beta chains from one specimen sequenced in a study of Graves' ophthalmopathy and Graves' hyperthyroidism. Amplification of TCR beta CDR3 regions used RNA transcripts. RT-PCR in the first round used HTBI primers; a second-round multiplex PCR followed. Each CDR3 protein gets one entry after TCRdb re-called the multiplex PCR reads with MiXCR. The table has about 700,000 distinct CDR3 sequences, over 40% seen once. Sequenced input: peripheral blood. Source of these receptors: an adult man with Graves' ophthalmopathy.

This sequence joins TRBV5-1 and TRBJ1-4; a possible D gene is TRBD1 (5 bases). Trimming took 4 bases from V and 5 from J, leaving 18 bases between them. The germline V gene has CDR1 SGHRS and CDR2 YFSETQ. The CDR3 spans 16 residues. CDR3 loop: CASSPSAGRGNEKLFF. CDR3 DNA sequence: TGCGCCAGCAGCCCATCAGCGGGACGGGGGAATGAAAAACTGTTTTTT. The full variable domain, rest sourced from reference TRBV5-1 and TRBJ1-4, is KAGVTQTPRYLIKTRGQQVTLSCSPISGHRSVSWYQQTPGQGLQFLFEYFSETQRNKGNFPGRFSGRQFSNSRSEMNVSTLELGDSALYLCASSPSAGRGNEKLFFGSGTQLSVL.

As regards this clonotype: Mismatch with germline at one junction end may stem from a read error. V usage is TRBV10-3 and J usage is TRBJ2-7; D uncertain. The CDR3 has 14 residues. Germline V CDR1 and CDR2: ENHRY, SYGVKD. This CDR3 is CAISESIGSYGQYF. CDR3 nucleotide sequence: TGTGCCATCAGTGAGTCGATAGGCTCCTACGGGCAGTACTTC.

This chain joins TRBV10-3 and TRBJ2-5; D perhaps matches TRBD1 (7 bases). Trimming shortened V by 4 bases and J by 13 bases, and 19 bases separated the two germline ends. The CDR3 runs 13 residues. The V gene's germline CDR1 is ENHRY and CDR2 SYGVKD. Here the CDR3 reads CAISGTGEDSVYF. Written as DNA, the CDR3 is TGTGCCATCAGTGGAACAGGGGAGGATAGCGTGTACTTC.

This clonotype was observed many times. The chain recombines TRBV7-8 with TRBJ1-2, with D unresolved. V gave up 2 bases and J gave up 1 base, with 11 bases separating them. Germline CDR1 reads SGHVS; CDR2 reads FQNEAQ. CDR3 size: 15 residues. The CDR3 sequence is CASSLRRVDNYGYTF. The DNA for the CDR3 is TGTGCCAGCAGCTTAAGGAGGGTGGATAACTATGGCTACACCTTC.

V and J are TRBV10-3 and TRBJ2-7; tentative D call: TRBD2 (5 bases). The CDR3 is 15 amino acids. Germline V gene data show CDR1 as ENHRY and CDR2 as SYGVKD. Between the trimmed V and J ends, which lost 10 bases and 3 bases, there was a span of 22 bases. The CDR3 DNA sequence: TGTGCCAGTACCATGATTGGGAGACTTGGCTACGAGCAGTACTTC. It codes for CASTMIGRLGYEQYF.

In its sample, this clonotype was seen many times. V and J are TRBV29-1 and TRBJ2-7; 9 nucleotides agree with TRBD2. The CDR3 is 12 amino acids. V lost 7 bases to trimming and J lost 10 bases; unmatched junction nucleotides: 11. CDR1 SQVTM and CDR2 ANQGSEA come from the germline V gene. The CDR3 region has the DNA TGCAGCGGCGAGGGGGCTAGCGGGGCTCAGTACTTC. Residues: CSGEGASGAQYF.

The chain employs TRBV5-1 and TRBJ1-5; D is uncertain. Deletions cut 0 bases from V and 2 bases from J, with 12 bases between. This CDR3 is 16 amino acids long. The V gene's germline CDR1 is SGHRS and CDR2 YFSETQ. The CDR3 here is CASSLVPTGGNQPQHF. The DNA of the CDR3 is TGCGCCAGCAGCTTGGTCCCTACCGGGGGCAATCAGCCCCAGCATTTT.

V gene TRBV10-3 combines with J gene TRBJ2-6; TRBD1 or TRBD2 may be the D gene (5 bases each). Trimming took 6 bases from V and 11 from J, leaving 14 bases between them. There are 13 residues in the CDR3. From germline, CDR1 is ENHRY and CDR2 SYGVKD. CDR3 coding DNA: TGTGCCATCAGCAGGGACCCAGCCTACGTCCTGACTTTC. It is translated as CAISRDPAYVLTF.